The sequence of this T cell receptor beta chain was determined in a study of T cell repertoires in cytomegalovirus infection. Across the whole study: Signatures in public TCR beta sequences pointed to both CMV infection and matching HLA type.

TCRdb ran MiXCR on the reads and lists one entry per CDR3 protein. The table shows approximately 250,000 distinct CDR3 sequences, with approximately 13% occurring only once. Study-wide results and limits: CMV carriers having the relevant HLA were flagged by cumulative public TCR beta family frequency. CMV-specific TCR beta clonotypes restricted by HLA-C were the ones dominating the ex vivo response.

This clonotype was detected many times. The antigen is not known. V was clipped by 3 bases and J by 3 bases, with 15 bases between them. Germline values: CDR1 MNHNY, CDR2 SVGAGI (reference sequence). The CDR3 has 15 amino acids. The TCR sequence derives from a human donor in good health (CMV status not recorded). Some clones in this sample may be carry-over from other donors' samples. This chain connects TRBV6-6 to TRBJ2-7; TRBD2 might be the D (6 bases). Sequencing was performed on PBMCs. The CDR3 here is CASSYGGEGLYEQYF. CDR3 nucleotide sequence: TGTGCCAGCAGTTATGGAGGGGAAGGCCTCTACGAGCAGTACTTC.